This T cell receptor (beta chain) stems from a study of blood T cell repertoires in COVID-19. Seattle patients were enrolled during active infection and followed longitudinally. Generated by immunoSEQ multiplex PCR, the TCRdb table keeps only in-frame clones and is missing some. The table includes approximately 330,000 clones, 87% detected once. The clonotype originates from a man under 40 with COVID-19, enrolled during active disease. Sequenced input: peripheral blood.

The CDR3 DNA reads as TGTGCCAGCAGCTCCGGATTCGGGCAAGAGACCCAGTACTTC. It translates to CASSSGFGQETQYF. The chain links TRBV11-2 to TRBJ2-5; no definite D call. Germline V CDR1 and CDR2: SGHAT, FQNNGV. This CDR3 spans 14 amino acids. V was clipped by 4 bases and J by 2 bases, with 11 bases between them.